This T cell receptor beta chain was observed in a study of cytomegalovirus exposure and HLA in healthy donors. In the study overall: Assignment to the Caucasian-associated ancestry cluster applied to more than 75% of the approximately 390 genotyped donors.

13 Jbeta primers and 60 Vbeta primers were used for the PCR. The protocol was immunoSEQ multiplex PCR, while the TCRdb copy is restricted to in-frame clones and leaves out a portion. The table lists 150,000 to 200,000 clones, 60% to 80% of them singletons. Comments on this clone: Its cognate antigen is unknown.

Study conclusions and caveats: On later analysis, the bulk of CMV-associated TCR beta chains appeared to be HLA-restricted. According to the study, around 160 TCR beta chains were cytomegalovirus-associated. Most TCR beta V segments were productive about 90% or about 30% of the time in an earlier analysis.

The CDR3 sequence is 15 residues long. J gave up 0 bases and V 4 bases, and 2 bases lay outside the gene matches. Germline V CDR1 and CDR2: SGHNT, YYREEE (reference sequence). The origin of this receptor is a man aged 40-49 years in good health and CMV-seropositive. This rearrangement joins TRBV5-4 to TRBJ2-5; TRBD1 agrees at 11 bases. Sequencing input: PBMCs. CDR3 in amino acids: CASSRTGGYQETQYF. CDR3 DNA: TGTGCCAGCAGCCGGACAGGGGGCTACCAAGAGACCCAGTACTTC.